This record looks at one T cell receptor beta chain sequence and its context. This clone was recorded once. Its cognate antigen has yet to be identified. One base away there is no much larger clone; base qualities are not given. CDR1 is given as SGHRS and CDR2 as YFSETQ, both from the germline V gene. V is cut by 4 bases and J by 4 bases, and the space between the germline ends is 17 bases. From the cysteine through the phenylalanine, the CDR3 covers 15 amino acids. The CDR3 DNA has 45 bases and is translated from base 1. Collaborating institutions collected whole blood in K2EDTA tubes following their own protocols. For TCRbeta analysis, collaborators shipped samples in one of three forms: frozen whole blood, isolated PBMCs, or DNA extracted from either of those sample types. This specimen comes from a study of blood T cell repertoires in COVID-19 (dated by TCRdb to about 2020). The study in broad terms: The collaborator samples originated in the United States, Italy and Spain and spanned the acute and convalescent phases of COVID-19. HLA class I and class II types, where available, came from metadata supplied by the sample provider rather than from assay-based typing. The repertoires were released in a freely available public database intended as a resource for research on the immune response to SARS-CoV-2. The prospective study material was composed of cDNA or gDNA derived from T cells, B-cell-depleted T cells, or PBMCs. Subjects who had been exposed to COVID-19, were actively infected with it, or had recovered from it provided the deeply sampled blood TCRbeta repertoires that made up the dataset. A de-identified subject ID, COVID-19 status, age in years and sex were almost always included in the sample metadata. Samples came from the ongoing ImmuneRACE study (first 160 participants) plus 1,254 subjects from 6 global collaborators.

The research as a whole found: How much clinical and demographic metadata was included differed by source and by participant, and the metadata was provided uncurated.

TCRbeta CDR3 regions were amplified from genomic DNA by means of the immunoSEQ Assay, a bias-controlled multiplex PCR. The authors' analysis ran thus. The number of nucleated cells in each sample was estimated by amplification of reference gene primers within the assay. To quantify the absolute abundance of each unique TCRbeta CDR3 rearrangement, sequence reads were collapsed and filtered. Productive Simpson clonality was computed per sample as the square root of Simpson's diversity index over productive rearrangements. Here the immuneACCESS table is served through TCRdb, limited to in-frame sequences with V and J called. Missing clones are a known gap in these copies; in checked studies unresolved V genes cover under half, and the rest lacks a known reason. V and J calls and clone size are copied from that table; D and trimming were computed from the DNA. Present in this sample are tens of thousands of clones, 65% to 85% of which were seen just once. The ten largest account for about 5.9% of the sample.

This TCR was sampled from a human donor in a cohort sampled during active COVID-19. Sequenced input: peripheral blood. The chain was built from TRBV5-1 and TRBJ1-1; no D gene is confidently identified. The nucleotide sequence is TGCGCCAGCAGCCTGGGTGGGCTCCTCGGCACTGAAGCTTTCTTT. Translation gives CASSLGGLLGTEAFF.